This T cell receptor (beta chain) was sequenced for a study of T cells in Graves' hyperthyroidism and ophthalmopathy. Trimming left V 0 bases short and J 5 bases short, with 19 bases between. The CDR3 is made up of 17 amino acids. Looked up from germline, CDR1 is WNHNN and CDR2 is SYGVQD (reference sequence). This clonotype was detected many times. Researchers amplified the TCR beta CDR3 regions from RNA transcripts. Initially, a first-round RT-PCR of the TCR CDR3 employed the HTBI primer set. Each CDR3 protein gets one entry after TCRdb re-called the multiplex PCR reads with MiXCR. The profile shows approximately 520,000 distinct CDR3 sequences, around a quarter of them singletons.

The sequence came from a woman aged 30 to 39 with Graves' ophthalmopathy. The V call is TRBV10-1, the J call TRBJ1-1; D perhaps matches TRBD1 (5 bases). Sample: blood. The CDR3: CASSESTVTGTVTEAFF. CDR3 coding DNA: TGCGCCAGCAGTGAGTCGACAGTAACTGGCACGGTAACTGAAGCTTTCTTT.